This T cell receptor (beta chain) was sequenced during a study of blood T cell repertoires in COVID-19 (dated by TCRdb to the early 2020s). With regard to the full study: The collaborator samples originated in the United States, Italy and Spain and spanned the acute and convalescent phases of COVID-19. The material from the prospective study consisted of cDNA or gDNA derived from T cells, B-cell-depleted T cells, or PBMCs. The dataset comprised deeply sampled blood TCRbeta repertoires from subjects exposed to, actively infected with, or recovered from COVID-19. A freely available public database, intended as a resource for researchers studying the immune response to SARS-CoV-2, is where the repertoires were released. Samples came from the ongoing ImmuneRACE study (first 160 participants) plus 1,254 subjects from 6 global collaborators. A de-identified subject ID, COVID-19 status, age in years and sex were almost always included in the sample metadata. Where available, HLA class I and class II types were taken from metadata supplied by the sample provider and were not determined by assay-based typing.

Concerning this clone itself: Its recognized antigen is unknown. One base away there is no much larger clone; base qualities are not given.

There are 13 amino acids in the CDR3, from cysteine to phenylalanine inclusive. The DNA shown is the 39-base CDR3, in frame from base 1. CDR1 and CDR2 are read off the germline V gene as SQVTM and ANQGSEA. Trimmed from V: 8 bases; trimmed from J: 3 bases; junction bases lacking a gene match: 9. Findings and caveats that apply to the study as a whole: Clinical and demographic metadata were provided uncurated, with the amount varying by source and participant.

Collaborating institutions collected whole blood in K2EDTA tubes following their own protocols. For TCRbeta analysis, collaborator samples were shipped as frozen whole blood, as isolated PBMCs, or as DNA extracted from either sample type. The immunoSEQ Assay, a bias-controlled multiplex PCR, was used to amplify TCRbeta CDR3 regions from genomic DNA. In the source study's methods: The number of nucleated cells in each sample was estimated by amplification of reference gene primers within the assay. To quantify the absolute abundance of each unique TCRbeta CDR3 rearrangement, sequence reads were collapsed and filtered. For each sample, productive Simpson clonality was calculated by taking the square root of Simpson's diversity index across productive rearrangements. Here the immuneACCESS table is served through TCRdb, limited to in-frame sequences with V and J called. Missing clones are a known gap in these copies; in checked studies unresolved V genes cover under half, and the rest lacks a known reason. V and J calls and clone size are given by that table; D and trimming were obtained from the DNA. Here the sample has 150,000 to 190,000 clones; 65% to 85% occur a single time. The ten most abundant clones make up around 3.4% of the sample.

This TCR derives from a woman over 75 with acute or convalescent COVID-19. In this chain, TRBV29-1 is recombined with TRBJ1-2; 7 bases in the junction line up with TRBD1. Specimen: peripheral blood. CDR3 sequence: CSFRGLSHYGYTF. The DNA reads TGCAGCTTTAGGGGGCTTTCGCACTATGGCTACACCTTC.